What follows describes a single T cell receptor (beta chain). Its antigen is undetermined. This CDR3 contains 11 residues. V was trimmed by 2 bases and J by 4 bases, leaving 5 bases between them. Germline assignment: CDR1 SQVTM and CDR2 ANQGSEA. Each cDNA molecule in the library carried unique molecular identifiers. MiXCR, applied by TCRdb to the 5' RACE reads, yields one record per CDR3 protein. The data show 100,000 to 120,000 distinct CDR3 sequences, approximately 19% seen once. Someone pulled total RNA out of unfractionated whole blood. These data come from a study of human T cells and chemical hapten exposure. Notes on the study in general: No alteration of TCRs above 1 in 1000 frequency was seen with DPC sensitization.

The TCR comes from a human donor in good health. The rearrangement uses TRBV29-1 and TRBJ1-2; weak D call: TRBD1 (5 bases). CDR3 sequence (DNA): TGCAGCGTTGAACAGGGCTATGGCTACACCTTC. Its protein product is CSVEQGYGYTF.